This TCR beta chain was retrieved from a study of T cells in Graves' hyperthyroidism and ophthalmopathy. Whole-study results and caveats: Model-based prediction identified ophthalmopathy a median around 6.7 months prior to its onset.

This clonotype was seen at least ten times. The antigen is unknown. On the basis of clinical symptoms, serum thyroxine and TRAb, thyroid ultrasound and orbital computed tomography, diagnoses were made. The V gene's germline CDR1 is MDHEN and CDR2 SYDVKM. The CDR3 extends over 17 amino acids. Trimming cost V 4 bases and J 7 bases; bases outside gene matches: 12. Amplification of TCR beta CDR3 regions was performed using RNA transcripts as template. TCR CDR3 regions were first amplified by RT-PCR with HTBI primers. TCRdb processed the multiplex PCR reads anew with MiXCR; each CDR3 protein has one entry. The repertoire holds 300,000 to 450,000 distinct CDR3 sequences, roughly 15% seen once, with roughly 21% in the top ten.

The sample was blood. The TCR comes from a woman aged 25-40 years with Graves' ophthalmopathy. The chain employs TRBV28 and TRBJ1-6, with 8 nucleotides matching TRBD1. CDR3 DNA: TGTGCCAGCAGTTCTCATGGACAGGGCTGGCGCAATTCACCCCTCCACTTT. Its translation: CASSSHGQGWRNSPLHF.